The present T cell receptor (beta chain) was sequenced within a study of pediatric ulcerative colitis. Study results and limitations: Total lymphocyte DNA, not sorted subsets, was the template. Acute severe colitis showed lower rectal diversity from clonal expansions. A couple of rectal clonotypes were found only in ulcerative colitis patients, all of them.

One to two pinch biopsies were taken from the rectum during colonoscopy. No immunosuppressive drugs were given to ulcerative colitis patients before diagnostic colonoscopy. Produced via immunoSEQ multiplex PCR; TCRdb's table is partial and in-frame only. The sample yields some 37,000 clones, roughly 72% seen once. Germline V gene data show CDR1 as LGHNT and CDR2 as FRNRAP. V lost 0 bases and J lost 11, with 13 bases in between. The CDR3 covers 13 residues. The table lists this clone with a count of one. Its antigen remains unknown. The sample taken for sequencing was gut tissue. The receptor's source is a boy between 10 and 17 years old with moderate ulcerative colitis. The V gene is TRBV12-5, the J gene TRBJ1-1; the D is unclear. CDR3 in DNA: TGTGCTAGTGGTTTGGTTGGGGAACGGAATGCTTTCTTT. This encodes CASGLVGERNAFF.